These 14 T cell receptor beta chains originate from one sample sequenced in a study of identical twins. MiXCR, applied by TCRdb to the 5' RACE reads, yields one record per CDR3 protein. The data hold just under 650,000 distinct CDR3 sequences, with about 7.1% observed a single time. These same data were also listed under a study on yellow fever vaccine responses in identical twins.

Sequenced: PBMCs. These receptors were taken from a woman between 18 and 29 years old in good health.

The chain carries TRBV20-1 and TRBJ2-3, with 7 bases identical to TRBD2. The germline CDR1 and CDR2 sequences are DFQATT and SNEGSKA (reference sequence). This CDR3 comprises 16 residues. The J segment lost 4 bases and the V segment lost 0 bases, leaving 10 bases of the junction unmatched. CDR3 protein: CSARDLVGGPSDTQYF. CDR3 coding DNA: TGCAGTGCTAGAGATCTAGTGGGAGGGCCGTCAGATACGCAGTATTTT.

This clonotype came up many times. V gene TRBV28 combines with J gene TRBJ2-1; D call uncertain. CDR1 and CDR2 (germline): MDHEN, SYDVKM. The CDR3 sequence is 14 residues long. Trimming stripped 2 bases from V and 9 bases from J, with 14 bases between. CDR3 nucleotides: TGTGCCAGCAGTTTACCCGACCATGCTCGTGAGCAGTTCTTC. Its protein is CASSLPDHAREQFF.

This clonotype came up many times. The genes are TRBV27 and TRBJ2-3; no clear D gene. The V and J ends lost 10 bases and 5 bases respectively, with 7 bases between them. The CDR3 runs 10 residues. CDR1 and CDR2 (germline): MNHEY, SMNVEV (reference sequence). CDR3 bases: TGTGCCACCCCACTAGATACGCAGTATTTT. This translates into CATPLDTQYF.

A note on this clonotype: The junction shows a germline mismatch at one end, possibly a read error. The rearrangement links TRBV20-1 to TRBJ2-7; possibly TRBD1 or TRBD2 for D (5 bases each). Germline lookup yields CDR1 DFQATT and CDR2 SNEGSKA (reference sequence). CDR3 length: 15 residues. This CDR3 reads CCARVPRSDGAEQYF. CDR3 DNA sequence: TGCTGTGCTAGAGTTCCCCGTAGCGACGGGGCCGAGCAGTACTTC.

This clonotype was observed many times. The chain joins TRBV12-3 or TRBV12-4 to TRBJ2-1; D might be TRBD1 (6 bases). The CDR3 length is 12 residues. V was shortened by 6 bases and J by 9 bases, with 12 bases between the two germline ends. The CDR3 region has the DNA TGTGCCAGCAGCCCTAACAGGGCTGAGCAGTTCTTC. Amino acids: CASSPNRAEQFF.

The CDR3 DNA sequence: TGTGCCAGTAGTATAAGGGGTACGCAGTATTTT. Protein product: CASSIRGTQYF. This chain uses TRBV19 with TRBJ2-3, with TRBD1 as a possible D gene (5 bases). The CDR3 contains 11 residues. The germline V and J ends were trimmed by 2 bases and 8 bases, with 5 bases remaining between them. Germline CDR1 LNHDA, CDR2 SQIVND (reference sequence).

CDR3 sequence: CASSDFRGGNQPQHF. The CDR3 nucleotides read TGTGCCAGCAGTGATTTCAGGGGTGGCAATCAGCCCCAGCATTTT. V is TRBV6-1 and J is TRBJ1-5, with D perhaps matching TRBD1 (6 bases). The CDR3 totals 15 residues. V lost 3 bases, J lost 2 bases, and 11 bases lay in between. The germline V gene has CDR1 MNHNS and CDR2 SASEGT.

As regards this clonotype: Since a much larger clone is just one base distant, this may be a read error. The rearrangement links TRBV7-2 to TRBJ1-5, with no clear D. The V gene lost 7 bases and the J gene lost 7 bases, with 14 bases spanning the gap. CDR1 is SGHTA, CDR2 FQGNSA, per germline. The CDR3 contains 13 residues. The CDR3: CASKEGRGQPQHF. CDR3 DNA: TGTGCCAGCAAGGAAGGACGGGGACAGCCCCAGCATTTT.

This clonotype was seen more than once but under ten times. The V gene is TRBV29-1, the J gene TRBJ2-7; D is possibly TRBD1 (5 bases). Trimming pared 1 base from V and 2 bases from J, leaving 6 bases between. Per the germline V gene, CDR1 is SQVTM and CDR2 is ANQGSEA. The CDR3 is 12 amino acids. CDR3 region: CSVEGQTYEQYF. The CDR3 DNA sequence: TGCAGCGTTGAAGGACAGACCTACGAGCAGTACTTC.

This clonotype was seen many times. The V and J genes are TRBV5-1 and TRBJ2-7; D is ambiguous. V dropped 4 bases and J dropped 3 bases, with 11 bases sitting between them. Germline lookup yields CDR1 SGHRS and CDR2 YFSETQ. CDR3 length: 13 residues. This chain's CDR3 is CASSEPDRYEQYF. CDR3 bases: TGCGCCAGCAGCGAGCCTGACCGCTACGAGCAGTACTTC.

The chain combines TRBV6-6 with TRBJ1-2, with D maybe TRBD1 (5 bases). The V end lost 8 bases, the J end lost 2 bases, and 12 bases lay between the germline ends. Per germline, CDR1 MNHNY and CDR2 SVGAGI (reference sequence). CDR3 length: 13 amino acids. The CDR3 DNA is TGTGCCAGCGGGTTCGGGGACAACTATGGCTACACCTTC. It yields the protein CASGFGDNYGYTF.

At least ten counts were recorded for this clonotype. This chain links TRBV29-1 with TRBJ1-3; D possibly corresponds to TRBD1 (5 bases). CDR3 size: 15 residues. Trimming left V 6 bases short and J 8 bases short, with 23 bases between. Germline loops: CDR1 SQVTM, CDR2 ANQGSEA. CDR3 residues: CSVSPGGSSRDTIYF. The CDR3 DNA reads TGCAGCGTATCACCCGGGGGGTCCTCAAGAGACACCATATATTTT.

V gene TRBV12-3 or TRBV12-4 combines with J gene TRBJ2-7; D remains unclear. V was trimmed by 2 bases and J by 2 bases, leaving 10 bases between them. The CDR3 contains 14 residues. The CDR3 DNA reads TGTGCCAGCAGTTTATCCCCCCAAACCTACGAGCAGTACTTC. Amino acids: CASSLSPQTYEQYF.

This clonotype was seen ten or more times. V usage is TRBV15 and J usage is TRBJ2-3, with D perhaps TRBD1 (5 bases). Germline CDR1 reads LNHNV; CDR2 reads YYDKDF (reference sequence). Trimming cost V 1 base and J 2 bases, with 7 bases left between them. This CDR3 has 14 amino acids. The CDR3 spells CATSRAGNTDTQYF. The CDR3, as DNA: TGTGCCACCAGCAGAGCAGGGAACACAGATACGCAGTATTTT.